This is a list of T cell receptor beta chains from one sample in a study of blood T cell repertoires in COVID-19. The repertoire was sequenced with immunoSEQ multiplex PCR; TCRdb's copy has only in-frame clones and lacks some. The table has some 41,000 clones, approximately 90% seen once. The sample taken for sequencing was peripheral blood. Receptors originate from a human donor in a cohort sampled during active COVID-19. CDR3s include the opening cysteine and the closing phenylalanine or tryptophan. The D gene is left open where the match is weak. A clone size is listed for some rows: how often the clone was seen (once, few, many), or a class if it is expanded.

v_call,clone_size,d_call,j_call,cdr3_aa,cdr3_nt
TRBV6-5,.,.,TRBJ2-7,CASSYSIAGRIYEQYF,TGTGCCAGCAGTTACTCGATTGCGGGAAGGATCTACGAGCAGTACTTC
TRBV7-8,.,TRBD1,TRBJ2-7,CASSLLRGTAYSYEQYF,TGTGCCAGCAGCTTATTGCGAGGGACAGCCTACTCCTACGAGCAGTACTTC
TRBV5-6,.,.,TRBJ2-7,CASRDGGRGDYEQYF,TGTGCCAGCAGGGATGGGGGCAGGGGGGACTACGAGCAGTACTTC
TRBV6-6,.,.,TRBJ1-2,CASSSDGADYGYTF,TGTGCCAGCAGTTCCGACGGAGCAGATTATGGCTACACCTTC
TRBV28,.,TRBD1,TRBJ1-1,CASIGTGWADTEAFF,TGTGCCAGCATAGGGACAGGGTGGGCGGACACTGAAGCTTTCTTT
TRBV4-3,.,.,TRBJ2-5,CASSQDLQSQETQYF,TGCGCCAGCAGCCAAGACTTACAGTCTCAAGAGACCCAGTACTTC
TRBV5-4,.,.,TRBJ1-2,CASMIQGGYGYTF,TGTGCCAGCATGATACAGGGCGGCTATGGCTACACCTTC
TRBV6-5,.,TRBD1,TRBJ1-4,CASRDRGLEEKLFF,TGTGCCAGCCGAGACAGGGGGCTGGAGGAAAAACTGTTTTTT
TRBV10-3,once,.,TRBJ2-1,CAISQGGDEQFF,TGTGCCATCAGCCAAGGGGGGGATGAGCAGTTCTTC
TRBV5-4,once,.,TRBJ1-1,CASRQRGWKPNTEAFF,TGTGCCAGCAGACAACGGGGGTGGAAACCGAACACTGAAGCTTTCTTT
TRBV3-1/TRBV3-2,.,TRBD1,TRBJ2-4,CASSHLQGPGGKNIQYF,TGTGCCAGCAGCCACCTACAGGGGCCAGGGGGCAAAAACATTCAGTACTTC
TRBV4-1,.,TRBD1,TRBJ1-4,CASSQGQGLNEKLFF,TGCGCCAGCAGCCAAGGACAGGGGCTAAATGAAAAACTGTTTTTT
TRBV21-1,few,.,TRBJ2-7,CASSKKREGSYEQYF,TGTGCCAGCAGCAAAAAGCGGGAGGGCTCCTACGAGCAGTACTTC
TRBV3-1/TRBV3-2,.,TRBD1,TRBJ2-1,CASSQLGQGVF,TGTGCCAGCAGCCAGTTGGGACAGGGTGTCTTC
TRBV19,.,.,TRBJ1-6,CASREDIARGLLESPLHF,TGTGCCAGTAGAGAGGATATCGCCAGGGGCCTTCTCGAGTCACCCCTCCACTTT
TRBV5-1,once,TRBD1,TRBJ1-2,CATQQIPTGQGVYGYTF,TGCGCCACCCAGCAAATCCCAACTGGACAGGGTGTATATGGCTACACCTTC
TRBV7-9,.,.,TRBJ2-7,CASSLGVFSTVYEQYF,TGTGCCAGCAGCTTAGGAGTTTTTTCTACGGTATACGAGCAGTACTTC
TRBV4-1,.,.,TRBJ2-1,CASSQEDTGINEQFF,TGCGCCAGCAGCCAAGAAGACACAGGGATCAATGAGCAGTTCTTC
TRBV19,.,TRBD2,TRBJ2-1,CASSTHVAGANEQFF,TGTGCCAGTAGTACACATGTGGCGGGAGCTAATGAGCAGTTCTTC
TRBV5-5,.,TRBD1,TRBJ2-7,CASSLETGVGYEQYF,TGTGCCAGCAGCTTGGAGACAGGGGTGGGTTACGAGCAGTACTTC
TRBV6-5,once,.,TRBJ1-2,CASSSDSHYGYTF,TGTGCCAGCAGTTCCGACAGCCACTATGGCTACACCTTC
TRBV7-2,.,TRBD2,TRBJ2-5,CASSLSGAPQYF,TGTGCCAGCAGCTTAAGCGGGGCTCCCCAGTACTTC
TRBV2,.,TRBD2,TRBJ2-1,CASRGLAGKNEQFF,TGTGCCAGCAGAGGACTAGCGGGGAAAAATGAGCAGTTCTTC
TRBV11-2,.,.,TRBJ1-5,CASSETQKGGHQPQHF,TGTGCCAGCAGCGAAACTCAGAAGGGCGGGCATCAGCCCCAGCATTTT
TRBV28,.,.,TRBJ2-7,CASSFNGNYEQYF,TGTGCCAGCAGTTTTAACGGGAACTACGAGCAGTACTTC
TRBV9,.,TRBD2,TRBJ2-1,CASSVEAGVSNEQFF,TGTGCCAGCAGCGTAGAAGCGGGAGTGTCAAATGAGCAGTTCTTC
TRBV7-3,.,.,TRBJ2-7,CASSLSGSTYEQYF,TGTGCCAGCAGCTTAAGCGGTTCAACCTACGAGCAGTACTTC
TRBV2,.,.,TRBJ2-7,CASSPVSGRPFYEQYF,TGTGCCAGCAGTCCTGTATCAGGGAGGCCCTTCTACGAGCAGTACTTC
TRBV5-1,.,TRBD1,TRBJ1-1,CASSSPGQMKTEAFF,TGCGCCAGCAGCTCGCCGGGACAGATGAAGACTGAAGCTTTCTTT
TRBV24-1,.,TRBD1,TRBJ2-2,CATTGTGGHGELFF,TGTGCCACCACCGGGACAGGGGGCCACGGGGAGCTGTTTTTT
TRBV6-5,.,TRBD1,TRBJ1-2,CASSRQGYNYGYTF,TGTGCCAGCAGTCGACAGGGTTATAACTATGGCTACACCTTC